The 18 T cell receptor beta chains below all came from one sample that was sequenced in a study of blood T cells in healthy people across ages. The second PCR ran roughly 7 to 12 cycles with a sample-barcoded 5' primer and J-beta primers. TCRdb recomputed calls from the 5' RACE reads with MiXCR, one row per CDR3 protein. This sample has around 580,000 distinct CDR3 sequences, with around half found just once. Sequencing was performed on blood. These receptors all come from a man aged 80 or over in good health.

This chain connects TRBV12-3 or TRBV12-4 to TRBJ2-1; D call uncertain. V shed 8 bases and J shed 5 bases, with 10 bases lying between them. This CDR3 contains 12 residues. This CDR3 reads CASAPQNNEQFF. The CDR3 DNA follows: TGTGCCAGCGCGCCCCAGAACAATGAGCAGTTCTTC.

V and J are TRBV12-3 or TRBV12-4 and TRBJ2-2, with D tentatively TRBD1 (5 bases). CDR3 length: 17 amino acids. V gave up 6 bases and J gave up 4 bases, with 21 bases separating them. The CDR3 coding sequence is TGTGCCAGCAGCCTCCCCGGGCAGGGAACGCTCACCGGGGAGCTGTTTTTT. Translating it yields CASSLPGQGTLTGELFF.

The V gene is TRBV2, the J gene TRBJ1-1; unclear D gene. Germline V lookup: CDR1 SNHLY, CDR2 FYNNEI. V was trimmed by 6 bases and J by 3 bases, leaving 14 bases between them. The CDR3 is 14 residues long. This chain's CDR3 is CASRGIGRYTEAFF. The DNA of the CDR3 is TGTGCCAGCAGGGGGATTGGAAGGTACACTGAAGCTTTCTTT.

Remarks on this clonotype: A much larger clone lies one base from this, so it may be a read error. The chain recombines TRBV4-3 with TRBJ2-3; no firm D call. Germline V gives CDR1 LGHNA, CDR2 YSLEER. The CDR3 runs 13 residues. The CDR3 region has the DNA TGCGCCGGCAGCCGAGACAAGGGTGGCGCGCAGTATTTT. Translation: CAGSRDKGGAQYF.

This clonotype was recorded a few times. This chain links TRBV29-1 with TRBJ1-1; no reliable D call. The germline V gene has CDR1 SQVTM and CDR2 ANQGSEA. This CDR3 has 10 residues. V lost 0 bases and J 10 bases, leaving 6 bases between the germline ends. The CDR3 DNA sequence: TGCAGCGTTGAAGAATGGGGAGCTTTCTTT. This gives the protein CSVEEWGAFF.

The CDR3 region has the DNA TGTGCCAGCAGCCAAGCGACAGGGTCTGGGAGTGGCTACACCTTC. It is translated as CASSQATGSGSGYTF. The chain combines TRBV3-1 with TRBJ1-2, with 7 bases matching TRBD1. V shed 1 base and J 7 bases; nucleotides not matched to a gene: 9. There are 15 residues in the CDR3. In germline, CDR1 is LGHDT, CDR2 YNNKEL (reference sequence).

This clonotype was counted only a few times. J is TRBJ2-7 and V is TRBV7-2; TRBD2 agrees at 12 bases. This CDR3 comprises 16 residues. The V and J ends lost 4 bases and 5 bases, in that order; junction bases with no gene match: 9. Germline CDR1 and CDR2: SGHTA and FQGNSA. CDR3 sequence reads: CASSSPTSGRPHEQYF. The CDR3 DNA is TGTGCCAGCAGCTCCCCGACTAGCGGGAGACCACACGAGCAGTACTTC.

This clonotype occurred many times. The chain is built from TRBV6-6 and TRBJ2-7, with 8 nucleotides matching TRBD2. From germline, CDR1 is MNHNY and CDR2 SVGAGI (reference sequence). The CDR3 runs to 16 residues. The trim removed 0 bases at V and 1 base at J, leaving 5 bases unmatched. CDR3 DNA sequence: TGTGCCAGCAGTTACTCCTCTAGCGGGTCGTCCTACGAGCAGTACTTC. Translated, it gives CASSYSSSGSSYEQYF.

This clonotype was seen a few times. V gene TRBV5-1 combines with J gene TRBJ2-1; D gene uncertain. The germline V gene encodes CDR1 SGHRS and CDR2 YFSETQ. The V end was cut by 0 bases, the J end by 2 bases, with 9 bases between. This CDR3 has 15 amino acids. The CDR3 coding sequence is TGCGCCAGCAGCTTGGACGCCTCCACCTACAATGAGCAGTTCTTC. Protein product: CASSLDASTYNEQFF.

The chain links TRBV6-5 to TRBJ1-3; possibly TRBD1 for D (6 bases). The CDR3 spans 14 residues. CDR1 and CDR2 from the germline V gene are MNHEY and SVGAGI. Trimming stripped 2 bases from V and 8 bases from J, with 13 bases between. The CDR3 sequence: CASSYGTPLDTIYF. Here the CDR3 DNA reads TGTGCCAGCAGTTACGGGACACCCCTGGACACCATATATTTT.

CDR3 nucleotide sequence: TGCAGTGCTAGTAGGCAGCCATCATACGAGCAGTACTTC. This translates into CSASRQPSYEQYF. The chain has TRBV20-1 and TRBJ2-4; D not resolved. The DNA end lines up better with TRBJ2-7; the J call may be wrong. The CDR3 is 13 amino acids. Germline V lookup: CDR1 DFQATT, CDR2 SNEGSKA (reference sequence).

This clonotype was recorded a few times. The genes are TRBV13 and TRBJ2-1; tentative D call: TRBD2 (6 bases). This CDR3 has 11 amino acids. The V end was cut by 7 bases, the J end by 8 bases, with 9 bases between. CDR1 and CDR2 from the germline V gene are PRHDT and FYEKMQ (reference sequence). This chain's CDR3 is CASTSGDEQFF. DNA of the CDR3: TGTGCCAGCACCTCGGGGGATGAGCAGTTCTTC.

The V and J genes are TRBV2 and TRBJ1-1; 10 bases match TRBD1. CDR1 and CDR2 from the germline V gene are SNHLY and FYNNEI. V was pared by 4 bases and J by 7 bases, with 9 bases of the junction left unmatched. The CDR3 spans 15 residues. This CDR3 reads CASSGRDRGKDEAFF. The CDR3, as DNA: TGTGCCAGCAGTGGGAGGGACAGGGGAAAGGATGAAGCTTTCTTT.

V gene TRBV6-2 or TRBV6-3 combines with J gene TRBJ1-1; D is unresolved. CDR1 MNHEY and CDR2 SVGEGT come from the germline V gene. Trimming pared 0 bases from V and 5 bases from J, leaving 13 bases between. The CDR3 length is 15 residues. The CDR3 region is CASSYSRTRRTEAFF. CDR3 nucleotide sequence: TGTGCCAGCAGTTACTCCCGGACGAGGAGAACTGAAGCTTTCTTT.

V and J are TRBV3-1 and TRBJ2-3; no definite D call. Germline loops: CDR1 LGHDT, CDR2 YNNKEL (reference sequence). The CDR3 is 11 residues long. The ends were cut back, 8 bases at V and 2 bases at J, with 5 bases in the middle. CDR3 region: CASANTDTQYF. The CDR3, as DNA: TGTGCCAGCGCCAACACAGATACGCAGTATTTT.

This clonotype was seen a few times. V gene TRBV7-9 combines with J gene TRBJ1-2, with a tentative D call TRBD1 (5 bases). The CDR3 is 14 amino acids. Deletions cut 3 bases from V and 8 bases from J, with 16 bases between. Germline V gene sequence: CDR1 SEHNR, CDR2 FQNEAQ (reference sequence). CDR3 sequence reads: CASSFTGADGGYTF. The CDR3 DNA follows: TGTGCCAGCAGCTTCACCGGGGCAGACGGCGGCTACACCTTC.

This clonotype has more than one count but fewer than ten. The chain joins TRBV6-5 to TRBJ1-2; 10 bases are shared with TRBD1. The CDR3 runs to 13 residues. Trimming took 6 bases from V and 9 from J; bases not matched to a gene: 7. Germline assignment: CDR1 MNHEY and CDR2 SVGAGI. CDR3 nucleotide sequence: TGTGCCAGCAGCAGACCGGGACAGGGGAGCTACACCTTC. As protein: CASSRPGQGSYTF.

The DNA for the CDR3 is TGTGCCAGCAGCTCCGGACAGGGGGCCTGGGAGACCCAGTACTTC. Its protein is CASSSGQGAWETQYF. The chain employs TRBV3-1 and TRBJ2-7; 11 bases are a match to TRBD1. The J call may be incorrect, as the DNA end agrees better with TRBJ2-5. There are 15 residues in the CDR3. In germline, CDR1 is LGHDT, CDR2 YNNKEL (reference sequence).